Following are 10 T cell receptor beta chains from one sample sequenced in a study of PD-1 blockade in classical Hodgkin lymphoma. Repertoires were generated with immunoSEQ multiplex PCR, while TCRdb's copy carries only in-frame clones and drops some. The sample consists of tens of thousands of clones, nearly 90% of them appearing once. This sample's time point: cycle 4 day 1 (C4D1), after more than five weeks of nivolumab. Relapses following autologous stem cell transplantation were seen in all patients, with brentuximab vedotin exposure varying. Material: peripheral blood mononuclear cells (PBMCs), obtained before the fourth cycle of nivolumab. These receptors came from a human donor with classical Hodgkin lymphoma.

The rearrangement links TRBV11-2 to TRBJ2-5; TRBD1 agrees at 7 bases. The trim removed 6 bases at V and 13 bases at J, leaving 11 bases unmatched. Germline CDR1 is SGHAT and CDR2 is FQNNGV. This CDR3 contains 12 residues. CDR3 nucleotide sequence: TGTGCCAGCAGTCCAACAGGACAGGTACGGTACTTC. Amino acid sequence: CASSPTGQVRYF.

The chain uses TRBV6-5 and TRBJ1-6, with TRBD1 identical over 7 bases. The CDR3 is 14 residues long. Losses at the gene ends were 5 bases for V and 6 bases for J; bases not matched to a gene: 4. Germline V gene lookup returns CDR1 MNHEY and CDR2 SVGAGI. The CDR3 reads CASSGTGANSPLHF. The CDR3 DNA reads TGTGCCAGCAGTGGAACAGGGGCTAATTCACCCCTCCACTTT.

The rearrangement uses TRBV30 and TRBJ2-1, with 9 bases matching TRBD1. Germline-derived CDR1 and CDR2 are GTSNPN and SVGIG (reference sequence). The V and J ends lost 2 bases and 0 bases, in that order; junction bases with no gene match: 8. The CDR3 consists of 17 residues. The CDR3 DNA follows: TGTGCCTGGAGTCCGACAGGGGGGATTAGCTCCTACAATGAGCAGTTCTTC. Translating it yields CAWSPTGGISSYNEQFF.

Regarding this clone: Sequence at one end of the junction differs from germline and may be a read error. V gene TRBV6-6 combines with J gene TRBJ2-1; the D gene is possibly TRBD2 (6 bases). CDR1 and CDR2 (germline): MNHNY, SVGAGI (reference sequence). This CDR3 region has 14 residues. The DNA of the CDR3 is TGTGCCAGCAGTGACTCGGGACTGCAAAATGAGCAGTTCTTC. Translating it yields CASSDSGLQNEQFF.

This clone was recorded only once. This chain uses TRBV2 with TRBJ1-1; D is ambiguous. The germline gives CDR1 SNHLY, CDR2 FYNNEI. Trimming took off 6 bases at V and 1 base at J, with 3 bases between the two ends. There are 11 residues in the CDR3. The CDR3 DNA follows: TGTGCCAGCAGAGAGAACACTGAAGCTTTCTTT. Protein: CASRENTEAFF.

The V call is TRBV7-9, the J call TRBJ2-3; D is tentatively TRBD1 or TRBD2 (5 bases each). Germline V gene lookup returns CDR1 SEHNR and CDR2 FQNEAQ (reference sequence). CDR3 length: 12 residues. The V gene lost 8 bases and the J gene lost 6 bases, with 12 bases spanning the gap. The CDR3: CASGGGGDTQYF. For the CDR3, the DNA is TGTGCCAGCGGGGGTGGCGGGGATACGCAGTATTTT. The full variable domain, with the rest looked up from reference TRBV7-9 and TRBJ2-3, is DTGVSQNPRHKITKRGQNVTFRCDPISEHNRLYWYRQTLGQGPEFLTYFQNEAQLEKSRLLSDRFSAERPKGSFSTLEIQRTEQGDSAMYLCASGGGGDTQYFGPGTRLTVL.

This chain uses TRBV11-2 with TRBJ1-6, with D tentatively TRBD1 (6 bases). CDR1 and CDR2 (germline): SGHAT, FQNNGV. The CDR3 is 15 residues long. Trimming pared 5 bases from V and 0 bases from J, leaving 8 bases between. For the CDR3, the DNA is TGTGCCAGCAGCGGGGACACCTCCTATAATTCACCCCTCCACTTT. This codes for CASSGDTSYNSPLHF.

In its sample, this clone was seen once. The chain carries TRBV5-1 and TRBJ2-2; tentative D call: TRBD2 (6 bases). Germline CDR1 reads SGHRS; CDR2 reads YFSETQ. This CDR3 has 16 amino acids. V was cut by 0 bases and J by 5 bases, with 14 bases left in between. In nucleotides, the CDR3 is TGCGCCAGCAGCTTGGAGGGGCAGGGAGGTACCGGGGAGCTGTTTTTT. Its translation: CASSLEGQGGTGELFF. Variable domain in full (rest from reference TRBV5-1 and TRBJ2-2): KAGVTQTPRYLIKTRGQQVTLSCSPISGHRSVSWYQQTPGQGLQFLFEYFSETQRNKGNFPGRFSGRQFSNSRSEMNVSTLELGDSALYLCASSLEGQGGTGELFFGEGSRLTVL.

The chain is built from TRBV19 and TRBJ2-2; 8 positions agree with TRBD1. The CDR3 covers 16 residues. From germline, CDR1 is LNHDA and CDR2 SQIVND (reference sequence). V was clipped by 3 bases and J by 2 bases; unmatched bases: 5. The CDR3, as DNA: TGTGCCAGTAGTATCGGACCAGGGGGCAACACCGGGGAGCTGTTTTTT. Its translation is CASSIGPGGNTGELFF.

This chain connects TRBV6-5 to TRBJ1-5; 10 bases align to TRBD1. The CDR3 is 14 residues long. V gave up 8 bases and J gave up 6 bases; unmatched junction bases: 7. Germline-derived CDR1 and CDR2 are MNHEY and SVGAGI. CDR3 sequence reads: CASSSGQGFQPQHF. As DNA, the CDR3 is TGTGCCAGCTCTTCGGGACAGGGGTTTCAGCCCCAGCATTTT.